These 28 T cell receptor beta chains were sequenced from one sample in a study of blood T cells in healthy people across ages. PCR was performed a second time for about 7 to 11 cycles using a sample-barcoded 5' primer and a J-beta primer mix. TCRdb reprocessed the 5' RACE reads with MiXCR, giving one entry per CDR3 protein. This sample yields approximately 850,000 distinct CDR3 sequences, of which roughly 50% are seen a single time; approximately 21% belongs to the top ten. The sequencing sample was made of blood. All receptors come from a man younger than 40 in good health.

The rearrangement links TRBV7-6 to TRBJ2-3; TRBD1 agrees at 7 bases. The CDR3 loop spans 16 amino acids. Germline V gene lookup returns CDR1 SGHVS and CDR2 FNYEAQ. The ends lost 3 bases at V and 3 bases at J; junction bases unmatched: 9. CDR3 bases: TGTGCCAGCAGCTTGCTATACAGGGGCGCAACAGATACGCAGTATTTT. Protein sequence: CASSLLYRGATDTQYF.

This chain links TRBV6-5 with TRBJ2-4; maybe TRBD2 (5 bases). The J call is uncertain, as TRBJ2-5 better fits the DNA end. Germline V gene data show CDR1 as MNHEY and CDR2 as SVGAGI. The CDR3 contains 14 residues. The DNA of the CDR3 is TGTGCCAGCGGGAGAACAGTTCTCCAAGAGACCCAGTACTTC. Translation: CASGRTVLQETQYF.

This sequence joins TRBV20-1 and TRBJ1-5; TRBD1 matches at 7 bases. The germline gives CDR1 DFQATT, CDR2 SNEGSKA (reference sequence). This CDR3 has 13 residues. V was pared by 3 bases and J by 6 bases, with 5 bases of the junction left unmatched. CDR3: CSASRQGGQPQHF. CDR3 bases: TGCAGTGCTAGCCGACAGGGTGGTCAGCCCCAGCATTTT.

The CDR3 loop reads CATSQGEKPQHF. The CDR3 nucleotides are TGTGCCACCTCCCAGGGTGAGAAACCCCAGCATTTT. The rearrangement uses TRBV15 and TRBJ1-5; perhaps TRBD1 as D (5 bases). The germline V gene has CDR1 LNHNV and CDR2 YYDKDF (reference sequence). The CDR3 consists of 12 residues. The V and J ends lost 8 bases and 10 bases respectively, with 15 bases between them.

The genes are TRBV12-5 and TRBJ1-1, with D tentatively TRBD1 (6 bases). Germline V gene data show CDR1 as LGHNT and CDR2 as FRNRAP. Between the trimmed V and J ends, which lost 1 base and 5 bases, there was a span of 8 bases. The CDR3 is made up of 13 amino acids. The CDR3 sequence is CASGLGGATEAFF. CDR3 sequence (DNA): TGTGCTAGTGGTTTGGGGGGGGCGACTGAAGCTTTCTTT.

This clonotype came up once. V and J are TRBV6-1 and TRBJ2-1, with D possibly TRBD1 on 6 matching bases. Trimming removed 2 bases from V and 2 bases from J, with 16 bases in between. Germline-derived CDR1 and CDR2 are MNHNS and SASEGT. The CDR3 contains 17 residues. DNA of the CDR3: TGTGCCAGCAGTGAAAGCGACGGGACACCTCCCTACAATGAGCAGTTCTTC. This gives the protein CASSESDGTPPYNEQFF.

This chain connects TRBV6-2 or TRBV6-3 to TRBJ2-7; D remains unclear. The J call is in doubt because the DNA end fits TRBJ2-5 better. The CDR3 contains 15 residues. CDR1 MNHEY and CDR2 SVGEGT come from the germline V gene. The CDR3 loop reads CASRQLGPPEKTQYF. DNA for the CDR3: TGTGCCAGCAGGCAACTTGGGCCCCCGGAAAAGACCCAGTACTTC.

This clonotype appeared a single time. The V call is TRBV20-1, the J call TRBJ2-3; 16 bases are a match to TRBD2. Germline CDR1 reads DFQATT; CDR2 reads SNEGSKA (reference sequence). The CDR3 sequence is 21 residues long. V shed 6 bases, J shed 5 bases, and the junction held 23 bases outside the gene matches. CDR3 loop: CSAIPPPGLAGGPYFQDTQYF. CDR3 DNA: TGCAGTGCCATTCCGCCACCGGGACTAGCGGGAGGGCCGTACTTTCAAGATACGCAGTATTTT.

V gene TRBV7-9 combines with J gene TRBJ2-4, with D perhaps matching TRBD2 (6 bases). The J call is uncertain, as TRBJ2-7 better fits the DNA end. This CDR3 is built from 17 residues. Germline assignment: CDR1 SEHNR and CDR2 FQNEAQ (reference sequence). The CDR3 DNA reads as TGTGCCAGCAGCTTTGTAGGGCGTGGACGGGAGACCTACGAGCAGTACTTC. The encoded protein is CASSFVGRGRETYEQYF.

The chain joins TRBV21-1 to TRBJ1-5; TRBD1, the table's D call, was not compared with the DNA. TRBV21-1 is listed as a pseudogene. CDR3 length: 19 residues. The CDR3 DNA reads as TGTGCCAGCAGCAAAGTGGCCAACAATCTCGGGGGACCAAGTCAGCCCCAGCATTTT. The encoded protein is CASSKVANNLGGPSQPQHF.

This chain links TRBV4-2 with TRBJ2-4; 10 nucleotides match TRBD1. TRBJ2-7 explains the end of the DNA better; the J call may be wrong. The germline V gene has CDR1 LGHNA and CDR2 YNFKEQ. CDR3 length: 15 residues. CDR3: CASSQSSRDRGEQYF. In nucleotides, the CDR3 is TGTGCCAGCAGCCAATCGTCCCGGGACAGGGGCGAGCAGTACTTC.

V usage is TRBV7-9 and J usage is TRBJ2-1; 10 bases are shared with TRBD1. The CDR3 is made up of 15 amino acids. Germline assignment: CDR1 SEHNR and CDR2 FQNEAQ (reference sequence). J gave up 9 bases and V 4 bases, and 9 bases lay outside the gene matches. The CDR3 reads CASSCPDRGEIEQFF. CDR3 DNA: TGTGCCAGCAGCTGCCCGGACAGGGGGGAGATTGAGCAGTTCTTC. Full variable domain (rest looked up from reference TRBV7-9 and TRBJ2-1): DTGVSQNPRHKITKRGQNVTFRCDPISEHNRLYWYRQTLGQGPEFLTYFQNEAQLEKSRLLSDRFSAERPKGSFSTLEIQRTEQGDSAMYLCASSCPDRGEIEQFFGPGTRLTVL.

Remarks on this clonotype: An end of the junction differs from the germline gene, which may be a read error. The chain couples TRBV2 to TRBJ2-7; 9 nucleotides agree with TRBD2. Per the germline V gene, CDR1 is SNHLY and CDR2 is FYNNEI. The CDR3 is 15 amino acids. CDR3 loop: CASSQTSGRSYEQYF. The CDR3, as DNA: TGCGCCAGCAGCCAGACTAGCGGCCGCTCCTACGAGCAGTACTTC.

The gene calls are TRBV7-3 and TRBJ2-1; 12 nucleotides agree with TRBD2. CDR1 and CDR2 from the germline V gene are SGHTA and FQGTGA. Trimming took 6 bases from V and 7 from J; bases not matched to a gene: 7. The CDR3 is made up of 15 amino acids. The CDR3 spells CASSLAGGSINEQFF. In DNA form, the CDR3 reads TGTGCCAGCAGTCTAGCGGGGGGGAGTATAAATGAGCAGTTCTTC.

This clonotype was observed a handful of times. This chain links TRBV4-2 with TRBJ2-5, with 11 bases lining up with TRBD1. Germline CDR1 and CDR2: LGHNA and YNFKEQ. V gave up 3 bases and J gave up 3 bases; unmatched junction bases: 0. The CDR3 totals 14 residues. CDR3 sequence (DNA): TGTGCCAGCAGCCAGGGACAGGGGGAAGAGACCCAGTACTTC. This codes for CASSQGQGEETQYF.

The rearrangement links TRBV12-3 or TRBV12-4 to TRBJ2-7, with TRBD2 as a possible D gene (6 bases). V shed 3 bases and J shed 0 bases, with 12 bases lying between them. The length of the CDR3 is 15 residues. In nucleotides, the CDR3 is TGTGCCAGCAGTTTTCAGTCCGGGGGCTCCTACGAGCAGTACTTC. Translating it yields CASSFQSGGSYEQYF.

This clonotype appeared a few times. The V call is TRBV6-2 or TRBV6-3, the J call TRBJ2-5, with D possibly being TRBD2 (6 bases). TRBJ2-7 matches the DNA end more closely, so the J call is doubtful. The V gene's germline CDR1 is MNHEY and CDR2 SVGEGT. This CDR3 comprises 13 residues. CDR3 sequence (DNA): TGTGCCAGCAGTCCACCGGGACTGTACGAGCAGTACTTC. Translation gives CASSPPGLYEQYF.

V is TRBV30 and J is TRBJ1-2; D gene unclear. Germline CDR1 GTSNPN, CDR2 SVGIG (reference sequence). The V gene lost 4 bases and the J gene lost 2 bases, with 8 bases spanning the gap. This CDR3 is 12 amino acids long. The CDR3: CAWTLGNYGYTF. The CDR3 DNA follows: TGTGCCTGGACCCTTGGGAACTATGGCTACACCTTC.

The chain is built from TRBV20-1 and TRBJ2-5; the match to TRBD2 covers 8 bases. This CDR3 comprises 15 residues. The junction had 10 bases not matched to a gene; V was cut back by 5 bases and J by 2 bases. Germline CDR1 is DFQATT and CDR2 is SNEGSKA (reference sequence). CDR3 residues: CSAPHAGGSQETQYF. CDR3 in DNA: TGCAGTGCTCCCCACGCGGGGGGATCACAAGAGACCCAGTACTTC.

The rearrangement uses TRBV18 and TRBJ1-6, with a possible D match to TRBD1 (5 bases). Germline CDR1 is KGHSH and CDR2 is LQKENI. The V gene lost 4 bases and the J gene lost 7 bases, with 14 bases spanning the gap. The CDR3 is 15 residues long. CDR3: CASSRSQGRNSPLHF. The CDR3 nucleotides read TGTGCCAGCTCACGATCTCAGGGAAGGAATTCACCCCTCCACTTT.

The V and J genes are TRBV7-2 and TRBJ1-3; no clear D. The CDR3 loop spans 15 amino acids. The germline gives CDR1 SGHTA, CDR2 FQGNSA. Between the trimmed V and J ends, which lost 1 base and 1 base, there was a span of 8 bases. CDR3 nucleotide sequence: TGTGCCAGCAGCTTAGTCCGGGGTTCTGGAAACACCATATATTTT. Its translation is CASSLVRGSGNTIYF.

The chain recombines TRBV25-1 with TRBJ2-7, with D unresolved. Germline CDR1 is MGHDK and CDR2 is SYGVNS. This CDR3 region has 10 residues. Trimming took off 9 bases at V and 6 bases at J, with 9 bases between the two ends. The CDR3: CARPDSEQYF. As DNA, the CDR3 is TGTGCCAGGCCAGACTCCGAGCAGTACTTC.

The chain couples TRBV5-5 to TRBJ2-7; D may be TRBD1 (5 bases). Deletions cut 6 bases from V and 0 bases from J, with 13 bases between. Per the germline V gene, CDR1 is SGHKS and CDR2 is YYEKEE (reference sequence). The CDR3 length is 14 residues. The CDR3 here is CASIFRAASYEQYF. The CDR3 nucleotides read TGTGCCAGCATCTTCAGGGCCGCCTCCTACGAGCAGTACTTC.

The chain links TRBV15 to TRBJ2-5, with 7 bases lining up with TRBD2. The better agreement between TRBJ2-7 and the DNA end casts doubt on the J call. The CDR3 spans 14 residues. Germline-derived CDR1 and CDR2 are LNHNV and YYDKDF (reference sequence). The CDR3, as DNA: TGTGCCACCAGCAGAGCCGGGACTATGGACGAGCAGTACTTC. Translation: CATSRAGTMDEQYF.

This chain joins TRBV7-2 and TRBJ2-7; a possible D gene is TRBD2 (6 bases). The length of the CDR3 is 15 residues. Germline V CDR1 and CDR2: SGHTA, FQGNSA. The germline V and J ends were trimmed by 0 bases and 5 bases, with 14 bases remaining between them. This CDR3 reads CASSLAGTSVDEQYF. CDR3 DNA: TGTGCCAGCAGCTTAGCGGGGACTTCTGTCGACGAGCAGTACTTC. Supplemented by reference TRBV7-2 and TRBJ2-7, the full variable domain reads GAGVSQSPSNKVTEKGKDVELRCDPISGHTALYWYRQSLGQGLEFLIYFQGNSAPDKSGLPSDRFSAERTGGSVSTLTIQRTQQEDSAVYLCASSLAGTSVDEQYFGPGTRLTVT.

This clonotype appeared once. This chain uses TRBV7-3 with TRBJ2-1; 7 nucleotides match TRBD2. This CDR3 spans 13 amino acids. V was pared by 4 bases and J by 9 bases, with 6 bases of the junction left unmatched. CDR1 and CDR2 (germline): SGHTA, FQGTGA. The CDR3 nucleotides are TGTGCCAGCAGCTATAACCCTAGCGGTGAGCAGTTCTTC. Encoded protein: CASSYNPSGEQFF.

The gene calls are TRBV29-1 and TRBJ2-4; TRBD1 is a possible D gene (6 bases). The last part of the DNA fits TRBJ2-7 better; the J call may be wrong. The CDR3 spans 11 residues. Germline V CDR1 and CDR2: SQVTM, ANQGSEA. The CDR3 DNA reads TGCAGCGCAGGGACAACCCGCGAGCAGTACTTC. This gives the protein CSAGTTREQYF.

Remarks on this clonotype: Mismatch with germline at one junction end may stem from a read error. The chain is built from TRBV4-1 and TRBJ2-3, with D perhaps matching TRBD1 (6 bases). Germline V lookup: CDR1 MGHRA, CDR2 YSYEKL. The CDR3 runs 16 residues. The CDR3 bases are TGTGCCAGCAGCCGGACCATGACAGGTCCTGATGATACGCAGTATTTT. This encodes CASSRTMTGPDDTQYF.